Presented here are 18 T cell receptor beta chains from one specimen sequenced in a study of CD8+ T cells in alopecia areata. RNA was isolated and reverse transcribed to cDNA, the sequencing template. Repertoires were generated with immunoSEQ multiplex PCR, while TCRdb's copy carries only in-frame clones and drops some. Of about 200,000 clones listed, more than 55% were seen once; the top ten hold about 5.3%. The sample taken for sequencing was CD8+ T cells sorted from blood. Receptors originate from a human donor in good health.

This chain joins TRBV30 and TRBJ2-4; unclear D gene. The CDR3 covers 16 residues. V lost 1 base to trimming and J lost 0 bases, with 13 bases between them. Germline values: CDR1 GTSNPN, CDR2 SVGIG (reference sequence). This chain's CDR3 is CAWSAPGLLAKNIQYF. The CDR3 DNA sequence: TGTGCCTGGAGTGCCCCGGGCCTTCTAGCCAAAAACATTCAGTACTTC.

In its sample, this clone was seen once. This sequence joins TRBV29-1 and TRBJ1-2; D remains ambiguous. The CDR3 sequence is 14 residues long. Germline V CDR1 and CDR2: SQVTM, ANQGSEA. Trimming stripped 0 bases from V and 8 bases from J, with 16 bases between. CDR3 residues: CSVEDPQAAVGYTF. The CDR3 bases are TGCAGCGTTGAAGATCCCCAAGCGGCGGTGGGCTACACCTTC.

The chain combines TRBV4-1 with TRBJ1-5, with 8 bases identical to TRBD1. The germline gives CDR1 MGHRA, CDR2 YSYEKL. This CDR3 contains 15 residues. The V gene end was trimmed by 4 bases and the J gene end by 1 base; junction bases not matched to a gene: 3. The CDR3 spells CASSRGQGSNQPQHF. The CDR3 DNA reads TGCGCCAGCAGCCGAGGACAGGGAAGCAATCAGCCCCAGCATTTT.

The rearrangement uses TRBV4-1 and TRBJ1-2; TRBD1 might be the D (5 bases). CDR1 is MGHRA and CDR2 is YSYEKL in the germline V gene. The CDR3 covers 13 residues. The V end was cut by 4 bases, the J end by 6 bases, with 12 bases between. This chain's CDR3 is CASSLAGGNGYTF. DNA for the CDR3: TGCGCCAGCAGCCTTGCCGGGGGTAATGGCTACACCTTC.

The chain employs TRBV11-2 and TRBJ2-1; D call uncertain. Germline-derived CDR1 and CDR2 are SGHAT and FQNNGV. The V end was cut by 2 bases, the J end by 10 bases, with 9 bases between. This CDR3 region has 12 residues. The CDR3 bases are TGTGCCAGCAGCTTAAATGGCAGGGAGCAGTTCTTC. Amino acids: CASSLNGREQFF.

Comment on this clone: The junction departs from germline at one end; a sequencing error may be responsible. The V call is TRBV4-1, the J call TRBJ2-5; no clear D. The CDR3 runs to 14 residues. The germline CDR1 and CDR2 sequences are MGHRA and YSYEKL. The CDR3 here is CASSQGDNQEAQYF. In nucleotides, the CDR3 is TGCGCCAGCAGCCAAGGAGACAACCAAGAGGCCCAGTACTTC.

This clone was picked up a small number of times. The chain couples TRBV5-6 to TRBJ1-2; D gene ambiguous. V was trimmed by 6 bases and J by 5 bases, leaving 11 bases between them. Germline CDR1 is SGHDT and CDR2 is YYEEEE. The CDR3 sequence is 12 residues long. The DNA of the CDR3 is TGTGCCAGCACCCTCGGATCATATGGCTACACCTTC. Protein: CASTLGSYGYTF.

V gene TRBV2 combines with J gene TRBJ2-5; TRBD2 aligns across 10 bases. Looked up from germline, CDR1 is SNHLY and CDR2 is FYNNEI. Trimming at V came to 0 bases and at J to 3 bases, leaving 7 bases not matched to a gene. This CDR3 is 17 amino acids long. The CDR3 region is CASSEAFASGGKETQYF. CDR3 nucleotide sequence: TGTGCCAGCAGTGAAGCCTTTGCTAGCGGGGGTAAAGAGACCCAGTACTTC.

The V call is TRBV2, the J call TRBJ1-5; the D gene is possibly TRBD1 (5 bases). Germline loops: CDR1 SNHLY, CDR2 FYNNEI. This CDR3 comprises 15 residues. Trimming left V 7 bases short and J 0 bases short, with 13 bases between. The CDR3 loop is CASTERGNSNQPQHF. CDR3 nucleotides: TGTGCCAGCACCGAAAGGGGAAATAGCAATCAGCCCCAGCATTTT.

At least ten counts were recorded for this clone. The chain has TRBV19 and TRBJ1-1, with D possibly matching TRBD1 (5 bases). Looked up from germline, CDR1 is LNHDA and CDR2 is SQIVND (reference sequence). The CDR3 covers 14 residues. The V and J ends lost 3 bases and 5 bases respectively, with 13 bases between them. The CDR3 loop reads CASSMGGSETEAFF. For the CDR3, the DNA is TGTGCCAGTAGTATGGGGGGGAGCGAAACTGAAGCTTTCTTT. Combining the CDR3 with reference TRBV19 and TRBJ1-1 gives the whole variable domain DGGITQSPKYLFRKEGQNVTLSCEQNLNHDAMYWYRQDPGQGLRLIYYSQIVNDFQKGDIAEGYSVSREKKESFPLTVTSAQKNPTAFYLCASSMGGSETEAFFGQGTRLTVV.

This rearrangement joins TRBV2 to TRBJ1-1; 11 bases agree with TRBD1. V lost 11 bases, J lost 5 bases, and 7 bases stayed unmatched. There are 13 residues in the CDR3. Germline CDR1 is SNHLY and CDR2 is FYNNEI. The CDR3 reads CAGRTGGQTEAFF. The DNA for the CDR3 is TGTGCCGGGAGGACAGGGGGCCAGACTGAAGCTTTCTTT.

The table lists this clone with a few counts. This chain connects TRBV5-1 to TRBJ1-2; D is unresolved. Trimming took 0 bases from V and 8 from J, leaving 14 bases between them. The CDR3 extends over 14 amino acids. Germline V gene lookup returns CDR1 SGHRS and CDR2 YFSETQ. The DNA of the CDR3 is TGCGCCAGCAGCTTGGCGCGCACCTCCTCCGGCTACACCTTC. It codes for CASSLARTSSGYTF.

The CDR3 DNA reads as TGTGCCAGCAGTCCTCAGACAGGCGCGGAGACCCAGTACTTC. It codes for CASSPQTGAETQYF. V and J are TRBV2 and TRBJ2-5; a weak D match, TRBD1 (6 bases). The CDR3 runs to 14 residues. Germline CDR1 SNHLY, CDR2 FYNNEI. Trimming removed 5 bases at V and 5 bases at J, with 15 bases between.

This clone was seen a handful of times. This rearrangement joins TRBV5-1 to TRBJ1-5; D not certain. The CDR3 consists of 14 residues. Per the germline V gene, CDR1 is SGHRS and CDR2 is YFSETQ. The germline V and J ends were trimmed by 5 bases and 2 bases, with 11 bases remaining between them. For the CDR3, the DNA is TGCGCCAGCAGTCGGGTGCCTGGCAATCAGCCCCAGCATTTT. It specifies CASSRVPGNQPQHF.

The V gene is TRBV2, the J gene TRBJ2-1, with 7 nucleotides matching TRBD1. The ends lost 1 base at V and 6 bases at J; junction bases unmatched: 3. CDR1 and CDR2 (germline): SNHLY, FYNNEI. CDR3 length: 14 residues. This CDR3 is CASSEVGQFNEQFF. As DNA, the CDR3 is TGTGCCAGCAGTGAAGTGGGACAGTTCAATGAGCAGTTCTTC.

V and J are TRBV7-2 and TRBJ1-5, with 9 positions matching TRBD1. Trimming took 1 base from V and 1 from J; bases not matched to a gene: 2. The CDR3 loop spans 16 amino acids. Germline CDR1 is SGHTA and CDR2 is FQGNSA. The CDR3 DNA is TGTGCCAGCAGCTTAGGTGGACAGGGGAGCAATCAGCCCCAGCATTTT. Translation gives CASSLGGQGSNQPQHF.

This chain joins TRBV7-9 and TRBJ1-1, with D possibly matching TRBD1 (5 bases). Germline assignment: CDR1 SEHNR and CDR2 FQNEAQ (reference sequence). CDR3 length: 13 residues. Trimming removed 4 bases at V and 6 bases at J, with 12 bases between. The CDR3 sequence is CASSWQGNAEAFF. In nucleotides, the CDR3 is TGTGCCAGCAGCTGGCAGGGTAACGCTGAAGCTTTCTTT.

This clone was seen a handful of times. The genes are TRBV29-1 and TRBJ1-1; D possibly corresponds to TRBD1 (6 bases). The germline gives CDR1 SQVTM, CDR2 ANQGSEA. The ends were cut back, 6 bases at V and 5 bases at J, with 19 bases in the middle. CDR3 length equals 14 residues. The CDR3 nucleotides are TGCAGCGTAGTAGGGACACGGGGGTGGACTGAAGCTTTCTTT. Translated: CSVVGTRGWTEAFF.